This T cell receptor beta chain was recovered during a study of T cell changes during pregnancy in multiple sclerosis. Method: immunoSEQ multiplex PCR; TCRdb's copy keeps in-frame clones and lacks some. Of around 50,000 clones listed, roughly 90% are singletons. The CDR3 is made up of 11 amino acids. V lost 4 bases to trimming and J lost 7 bases, with 8 bases between them. From germline, CDR1 is SGHTS and CDR2 YDEGEE. The receptor comes from a female donor in good health, enrolled as a control in a pregnancy study. The V call is TRBV5-8, the J call TRBJ1-2, with D perhaps matching TRBD1 (5 bases). This material consisted of CD4+ T cells from peripheral blood mononuclear cells, taken after pregnancy. CDR3 bases: TGTGCCAGCAGCCGAAGGGGTGGCTACACCTTC. Translating it yields CASSRRGGYTF. The full variable domain, rest sourced from reference TRBV5-8 and TRBJ1-2, is EAGVTQSPTHLIKTRGQQATLRCSPISGHTSVYWYQQALGLGLQFLLWYDEGEERNRGNFPPRFSGRQFPNYSSELNVNALELEDSALYLCASSRRGGYTFGSGTRLTVV.